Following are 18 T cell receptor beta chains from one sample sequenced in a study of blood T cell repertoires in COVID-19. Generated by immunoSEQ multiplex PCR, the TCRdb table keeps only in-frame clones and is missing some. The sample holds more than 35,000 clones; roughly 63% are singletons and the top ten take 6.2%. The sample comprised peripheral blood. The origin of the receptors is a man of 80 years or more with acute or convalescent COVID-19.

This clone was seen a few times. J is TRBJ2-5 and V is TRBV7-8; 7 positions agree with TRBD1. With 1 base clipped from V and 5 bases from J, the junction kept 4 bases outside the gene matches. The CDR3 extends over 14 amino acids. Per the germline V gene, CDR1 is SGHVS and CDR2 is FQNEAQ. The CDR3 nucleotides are TGTGCCAGCAGCTTAGGGGGGACAGAGGAGACCCAGTACTTC. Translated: CASSLGGTEETQYF. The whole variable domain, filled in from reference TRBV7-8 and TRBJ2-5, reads GAGVSQSPRYKVAKRGQDVALRCDPISGHVSLFWYQQALGQGPEFLTYFQNEAQLDKSGLPSDRFFAERPEGSVSTLKIQRTQQEDSAVYLCASSLGGTEETQYFGPGTRLLVL.

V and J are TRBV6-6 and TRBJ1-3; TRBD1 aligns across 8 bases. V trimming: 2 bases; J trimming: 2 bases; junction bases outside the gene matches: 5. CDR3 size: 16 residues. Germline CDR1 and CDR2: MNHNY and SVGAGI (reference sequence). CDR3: CASSYGPGGAGNTIYF. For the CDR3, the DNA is TGTGCCAGCAGTTACGGGCCAGGGGGCGCTGGAAACACCATATATTTT.

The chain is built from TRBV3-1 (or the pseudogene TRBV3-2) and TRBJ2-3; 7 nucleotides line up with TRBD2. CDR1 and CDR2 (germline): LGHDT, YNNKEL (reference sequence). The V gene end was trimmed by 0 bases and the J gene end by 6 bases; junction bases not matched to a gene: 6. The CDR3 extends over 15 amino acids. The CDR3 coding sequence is TGTGCCAGCAGCCAAGATGGGGGTAGCGGGGATACGCAGTATTTT. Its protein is CASSQDGGSGDTQYF.

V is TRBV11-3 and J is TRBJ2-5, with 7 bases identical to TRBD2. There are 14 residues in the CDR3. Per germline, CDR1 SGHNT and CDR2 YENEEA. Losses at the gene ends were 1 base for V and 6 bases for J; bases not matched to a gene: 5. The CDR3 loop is CASSLGTGGKTQYF. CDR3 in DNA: TGTGCCAGCAGCTTAGGAACGGGGGGAAAGACCCAGTACTTC.

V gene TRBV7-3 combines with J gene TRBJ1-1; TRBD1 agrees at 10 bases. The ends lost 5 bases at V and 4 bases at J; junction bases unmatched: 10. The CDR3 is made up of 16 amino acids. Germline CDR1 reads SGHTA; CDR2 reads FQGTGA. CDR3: CASSPGRGQGITEAFF. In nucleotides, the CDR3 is TGTGCCAGCAGCCCTGGGCGGGGACAGGGGATCACTGAAGCTTTCTTT.

This CDR3 is CASSHGDYRQETQYF. The CDR3 DNA sequence: TGTGCCAGCAGCCATGGGGACTATCGACAAGAGACCCAGTACTTC. The rearrangement uses TRBV3-1 (or the pseudogene TRBV3-2) and TRBJ2-5, with 7 nucleotides matching TRBD2. Germline V gives CDR1 LGHDT, CDR2 YNNKEL (reference sequence). This CDR3 spans 15 amino acids. Losses at the gene ends were 3 bases for V and 2 bases for J; bases not matched to a gene: 6.

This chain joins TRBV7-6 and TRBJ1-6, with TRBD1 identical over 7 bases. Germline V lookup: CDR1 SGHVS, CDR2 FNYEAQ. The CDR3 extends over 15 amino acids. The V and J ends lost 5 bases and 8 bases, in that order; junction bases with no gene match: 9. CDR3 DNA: TGTGCCAGCAGCCTACAGGGGTTTAAGGATTCACCCCTCCACTTT. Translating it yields CASSLQGFKDSPLHF.

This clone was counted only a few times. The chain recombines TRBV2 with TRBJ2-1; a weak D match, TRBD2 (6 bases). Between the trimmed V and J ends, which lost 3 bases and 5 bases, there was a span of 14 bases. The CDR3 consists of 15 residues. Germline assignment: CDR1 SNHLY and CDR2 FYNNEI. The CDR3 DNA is TGTGCCAGCAGTGACCCTAGCGTCACCGACAATGAGCAGTTCTTC. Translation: CASSDPSVTDNEQFF.

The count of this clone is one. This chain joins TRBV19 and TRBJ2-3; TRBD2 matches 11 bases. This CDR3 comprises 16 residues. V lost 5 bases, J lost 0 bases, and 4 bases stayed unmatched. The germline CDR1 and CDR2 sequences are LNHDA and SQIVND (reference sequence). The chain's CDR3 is CASSFRLAGSTDTQYF. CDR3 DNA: TGTGCCAGTAGTTTCCGACTAGCGGGGAGCACAGATACGCAGTATTTT. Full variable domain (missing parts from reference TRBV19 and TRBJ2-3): DGGITQSPKYLFRKEGQNVTLSCEQNLNHDAMYWYRQDPGQGLRLIYYSQIVNDFQKGDIAEGYSVSREKKESFPLTVTSAQKNPTAFYLCASSFRLAGSTDTQYFGPGTRLTVL.

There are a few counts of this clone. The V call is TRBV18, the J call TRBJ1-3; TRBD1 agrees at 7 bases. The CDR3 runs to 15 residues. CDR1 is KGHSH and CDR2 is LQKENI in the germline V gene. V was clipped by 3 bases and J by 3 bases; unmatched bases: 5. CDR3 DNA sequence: TGTGCCAGCTCACCGGGGACAGAGCTTGGAAACACCATATATTTT. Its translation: CASSPGTELGNTIYF.

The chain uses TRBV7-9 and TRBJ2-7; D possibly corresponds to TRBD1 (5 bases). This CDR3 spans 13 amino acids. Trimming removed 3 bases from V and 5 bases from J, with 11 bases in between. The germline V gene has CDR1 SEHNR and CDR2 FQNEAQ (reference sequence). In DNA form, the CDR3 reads TGTGCCAGCAGCTTTGCCAGGGCGAACGAGCAGTACTTC. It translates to CASSFARANEQYF.

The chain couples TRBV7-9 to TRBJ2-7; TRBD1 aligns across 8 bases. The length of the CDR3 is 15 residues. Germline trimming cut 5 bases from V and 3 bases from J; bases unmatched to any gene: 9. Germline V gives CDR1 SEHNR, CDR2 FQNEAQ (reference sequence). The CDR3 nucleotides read TGTGCCAGCAGCCACATGACAGGGGTCCTCTACGAGCAGTACTTC. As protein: CASSHMTGVLYEQYF.

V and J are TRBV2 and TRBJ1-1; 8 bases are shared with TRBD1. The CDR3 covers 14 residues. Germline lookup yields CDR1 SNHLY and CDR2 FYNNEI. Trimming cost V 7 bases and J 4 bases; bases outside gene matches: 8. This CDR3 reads CASTIDRGGTEAFF. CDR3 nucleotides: TGTGCCAGCACCATAGACAGGGGAGGCACTGAAGCTTTCTTT.

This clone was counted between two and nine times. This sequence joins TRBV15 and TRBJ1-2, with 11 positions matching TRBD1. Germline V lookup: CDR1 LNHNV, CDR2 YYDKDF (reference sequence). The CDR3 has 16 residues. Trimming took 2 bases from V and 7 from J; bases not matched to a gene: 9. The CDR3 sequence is CATSRPPGQGVGGYTF. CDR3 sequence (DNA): TGTGCCACCAGCAGACCCCCGGGACAGGGGGTGGGTGGCTACACCTTC.

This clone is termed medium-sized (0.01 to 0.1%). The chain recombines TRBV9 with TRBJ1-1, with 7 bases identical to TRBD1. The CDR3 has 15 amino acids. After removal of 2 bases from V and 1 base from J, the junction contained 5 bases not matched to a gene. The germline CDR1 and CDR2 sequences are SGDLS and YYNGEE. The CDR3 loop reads CASSVETGPNTEAFF. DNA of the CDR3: TGTGCCAGCAGCGTTGAGACAGGGCCGAACACTGAAGCTTTCTTT.

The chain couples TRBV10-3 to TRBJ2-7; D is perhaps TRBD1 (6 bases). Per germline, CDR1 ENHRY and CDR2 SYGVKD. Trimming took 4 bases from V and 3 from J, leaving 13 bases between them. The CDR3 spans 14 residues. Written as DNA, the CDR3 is TGTGCCATCAGTGGGCAGGGGACAAGCTACGAGCAGTACTTC. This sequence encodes CAISGQGTSYEQYF.

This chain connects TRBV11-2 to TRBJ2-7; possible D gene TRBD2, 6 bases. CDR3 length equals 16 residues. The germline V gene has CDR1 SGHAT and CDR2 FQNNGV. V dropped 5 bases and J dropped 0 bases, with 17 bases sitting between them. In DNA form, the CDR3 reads TGTGCCAGCAGCCCGGGGGATCTAGCGAGCTCCTACGAGCAGTACTTC. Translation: CASSPGDLASSYEQYF.

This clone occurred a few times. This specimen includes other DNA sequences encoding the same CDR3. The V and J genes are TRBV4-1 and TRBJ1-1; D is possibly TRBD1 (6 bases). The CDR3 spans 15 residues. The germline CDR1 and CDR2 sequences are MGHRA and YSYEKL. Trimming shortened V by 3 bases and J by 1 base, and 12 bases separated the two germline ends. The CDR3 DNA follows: TGCGCCAGCAGCCACCGAACAGGGAAGAACACTGAAGCTTTCTTT. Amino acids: CASSHRTGKNTEAFF.